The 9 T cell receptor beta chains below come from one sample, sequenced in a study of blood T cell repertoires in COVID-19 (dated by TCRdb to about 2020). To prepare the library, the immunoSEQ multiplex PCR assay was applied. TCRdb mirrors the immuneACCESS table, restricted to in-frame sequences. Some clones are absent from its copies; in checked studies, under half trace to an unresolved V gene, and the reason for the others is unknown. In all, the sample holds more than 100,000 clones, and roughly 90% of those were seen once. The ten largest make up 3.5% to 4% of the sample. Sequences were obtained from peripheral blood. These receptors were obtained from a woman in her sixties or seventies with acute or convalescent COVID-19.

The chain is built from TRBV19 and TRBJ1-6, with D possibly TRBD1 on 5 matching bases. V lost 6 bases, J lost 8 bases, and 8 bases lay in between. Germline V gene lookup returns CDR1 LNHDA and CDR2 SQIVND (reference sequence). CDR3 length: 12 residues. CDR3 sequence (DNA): TGTGCCAGTAGGACGGGGGATTCACCCCTCCACTTT. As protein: CASRTGDSPLHF.

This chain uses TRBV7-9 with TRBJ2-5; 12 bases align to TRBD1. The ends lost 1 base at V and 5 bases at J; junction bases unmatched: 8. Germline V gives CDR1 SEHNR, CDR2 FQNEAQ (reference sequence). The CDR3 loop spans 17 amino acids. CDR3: CASSLGLRDRGRETQYF. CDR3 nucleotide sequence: TGTGCCAGCAGCTTAGGGCTCCGGGACAGGGGGCGGGAGACCCAGTACTTC.

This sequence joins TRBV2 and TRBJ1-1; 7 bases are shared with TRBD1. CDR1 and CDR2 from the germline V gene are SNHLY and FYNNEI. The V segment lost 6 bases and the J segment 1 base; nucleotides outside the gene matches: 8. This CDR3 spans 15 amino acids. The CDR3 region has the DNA TGTGCCAGCAGCGACCCAGGGGGGAAGAACACTGAAGCTTTCTTT. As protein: CASSDPGGKNTEAFF.

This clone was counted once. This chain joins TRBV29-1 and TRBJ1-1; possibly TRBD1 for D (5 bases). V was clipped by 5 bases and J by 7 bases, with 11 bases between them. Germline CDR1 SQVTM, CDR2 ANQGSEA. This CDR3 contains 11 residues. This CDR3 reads CSVSRTGEAFF. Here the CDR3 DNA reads TGCAGCGTTTCGAGAACAGGTGAAGCTTTCTTT.

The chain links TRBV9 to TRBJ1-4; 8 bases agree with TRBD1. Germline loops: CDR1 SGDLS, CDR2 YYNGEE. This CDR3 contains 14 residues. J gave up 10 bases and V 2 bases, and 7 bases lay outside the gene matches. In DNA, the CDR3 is TGTGCCAGCAGCGTTGGAGGACAGGGCGGAAAACTGTTTTTT. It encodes CASSVGGQGGKLFF.

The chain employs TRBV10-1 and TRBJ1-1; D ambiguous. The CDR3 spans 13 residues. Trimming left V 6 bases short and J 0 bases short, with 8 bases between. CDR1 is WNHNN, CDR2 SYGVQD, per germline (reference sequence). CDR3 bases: TGCGCCAGCAGGGCGACTTTGAACACTGAAGCTTTCTTT. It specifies CASRATLNTEAFF.

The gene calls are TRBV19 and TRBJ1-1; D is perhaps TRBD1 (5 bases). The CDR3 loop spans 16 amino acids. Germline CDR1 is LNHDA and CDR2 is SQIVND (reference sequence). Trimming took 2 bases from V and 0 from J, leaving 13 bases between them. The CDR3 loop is CASSIMSGGMNTEAFF. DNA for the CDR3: TGTGCCAGTAGTATAATGTCGGGGGGTATGAACACTGAAGCTTTCTTT.

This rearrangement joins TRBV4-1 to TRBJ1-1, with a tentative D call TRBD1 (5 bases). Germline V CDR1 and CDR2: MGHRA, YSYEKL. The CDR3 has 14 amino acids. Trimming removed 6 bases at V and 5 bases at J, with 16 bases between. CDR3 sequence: CASRAEGRKTEAFF. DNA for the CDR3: TGCGCCAGCAGGGCGGAGGGGAGGAAAACTGAAGCTTTCTTT.

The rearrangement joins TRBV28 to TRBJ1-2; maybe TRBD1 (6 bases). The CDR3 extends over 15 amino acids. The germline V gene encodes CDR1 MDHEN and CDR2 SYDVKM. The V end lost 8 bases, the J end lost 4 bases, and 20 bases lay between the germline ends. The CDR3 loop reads CASALQGAQTYGYTF. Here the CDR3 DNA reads TGTGCCAGCGCACTACAGGGCGCGCAAACCTATGGCTACACCTTC.